These 21 T cell receptor beta chains were sequenced from one sample in a study of blood T cell repertoires in COVID-19. Method: immunoSEQ multiplex PCR; TCRdb's copy keeps in-frame clones and lacks some. Here the sample spans tens of thousands of clones, about 90% being singletons. Specimen: peripheral blood. All receptors come from a human donor in a cohort sampled during active COVID-19.

The chain has TRBV7-2 and TRBJ2-5; perhaps TRBD1 as D (5 bases). Trimming removed 5 bases from V and 5 bases from J, with 18 bases in between. CDR1 is SGHTA, CDR2 FQGNSA, per germline. This CDR3 region has 15 residues. CDR3 bases: TGTGCCAGCAGCGGACATTCGGGCTCACGGGAGACCCAGTACTTC. Its protein product is CASSGHSGSRETQYF.

The chain carries TRBV28 and TRBJ2-6, with 14 bases fitting TRBD2. J was trimmed by 0 bases and V by 4 bases; bases with no gene match: 8. CDR1 and CDR2 (germline): MDHEN, SYDVKM. The CDR3 sequence is 20 residues long. CDR3 loop: CASSSPGLAGAISGANVLTF. In nucleotides, the CDR3 is TGTGCCAGCAGTTCCCCGGGACTAGCGGGAGCGATCTCTGGGGCCAACGTCCTGACTTTC.

The V and J genes are TRBV3-1 (or the pseudogene TRBV3-2) and TRBJ2-3, with 8 bases that match TRBD2. V lost 2 bases to trimming and J lost 4 bases; unmatched junction nucleotides: 11. The CDR3 consists of 17 residues. From germline, CDR1 is LGHDT and CDR2 YNNKEL (reference sequence). CDR3 DNA: TGTGCCAGCAGCCAACACCTCGGGGGGGGCATTCCAGATACGCAGTATTTT. Its translation: CASSQHLGGGIPDTQYF.

The chain has TRBV5-1 and TRBJ2-7, with D possibly TRBD2 on 5 matching bases. This CDR3 has 13 residues. Germline CDR1 is SGHRS and CDR2 is YFSETQ. The germline V and J ends were trimmed by 4 bases and 0 bases, with 8 bases remaining between them. The CDR3, as DNA: TGCGCCAGCAGCGACGGGAACTCCTACGAGCAGTACTTC. It encodes CASSDGNSYEQYF. The variable domain in full, completed from reference TRBV5-1 and TRBJ2-7, reads KAGVTQTPRYLIKTRGQQVTLSCSPISGHRSVSWYQQTPGQGLQFLFEYFSETQRNKGNFPGRFSGRQFSNSRSEMNVSTLELGDSALYLCASSDGNSYEQYFGPGTRLTVT.

This chain joins TRBV18 and TRBJ1-1, with D possibly matching TRBD1 (6 bases). From germline, CDR1 is KGHSH and CDR2 LQKENI. The CDR3 extends over 14 amino acids. V lost 6 bases and J 5 bases, leaving 16 bases between the germline ends. The CDR3 bases are TGTGCCAGCTCCCCCGGGACAAGTGCAACTGAAGCTTTCTTT. Protein: CASSPGTSATEAFF. Full variable domain (outside the CDR3, taken from reference TRBV18 and TRBJ1-1): NAGVMQNPRHLVRRRGQEARLRCSPMKGHSHVYWYRQLPEEGLKFMVYLQKENIIDESGMPKERFSAEFPKEGPSILRIQQVVRGDSAAYFCASSPGTSATEAFFGQGTRLTVV.

V is TRBV7-2 and J is TRBJ2-7, with 8 bases lining up with TRBD1. Trimming took 5 bases from V and 4 from J; bases not matched to a gene: 7. This CDR3 is 14 amino acids long. Germline V lookup: CDR1 SGHTA, CDR2 FQGNSA. The CDR3, as DNA: TGTGCCAGCAGCCGCCCCGGGACAGGTTACGAGCAGTACTTC. Translation gives CASSRPGTGYEQYF.

The chain recombines TRBV6-1 with TRBJ2-7, with 7 bases identical to TRBD2. J was trimmed by 3 bases and V by 3 bases; bases with no gene match: 11. This CDR3 spans 16 amino acids. The germline V gene encodes CDR1 MNHNS and CDR2 SASEGT. CDR3 in amino acids: CASSDVAWREGYEQYF. The CDR3 DNA reads as TGTGCCAGCAGTGACGTGGCGTGGAGGGAGGGCTACGAGCAGTACTTC.

This sequence joins TRBV28 and TRBJ1-6; perhaps TRBD1 as D (6 bases). The germline V gene encodes CDR1 MDHEN and CDR2 SYDVKM. The CDR3 is 14 residues long. The germline V and J ends were trimmed by 9 bases and 7 bases, with 16 bases remaining between them. CDR3 loop: CASTRGGPNSPLHF. The CDR3 DNA reads TGTGCCAGTACTAGGGGGGGGCCAAATTCACCCCTCCACTTT.

The CDR3 DNA reads TGCGCCAGCAGTGGACCTAACGCGGGGCTCTACGAGCAGTACTTC. Its translation is CASSGPNAGLYEQYF. The chain recombines TRBV10-2 with TRBJ2-7; TRBD2 is a possible D gene (6 bases). Germline values: CDR1 WSHSY, CDR2 SAAADI. The CDR3 totals 15 residues. V lost 4 bases and J 3 bases, leaving 16 bases between the germline ends.

V and J are TRBV4-3 and TRBJ1-2; D is uncertain. Germline values: CDR1 LGHNA, CDR2 YSLEER. This CDR3 spans 17 amino acids. V lost 0 bases and J lost 8, with 22 bases in between. CDR3 in DNA: TGCGCCAGCAGCCAAGATTTGCCTGGCAGAAACCTCTTCGGCTACACCTTC. Amino acids: CASSQDLPGRNLFGYTF.

The V and J genes are TRBV5-4 and TRBJ1-4, with 7 nucleotides matching TRBD1. The CDR3 runs 15 residues. Looked up from germline, CDR1 is SGHNT and CDR2 is YYREEE (reference sequence). The trim removed 0 bases at V and 1 base at J, leaving 0 bases unmatched. The CDR3 DNA reads TGTGCCAGCAGCTTGGACAGGGGAACTAATGAAAAACTGTTTTTT. Translation gives CASSLDRGTNEKLFF. The full variable domain, with the rest looked up from reference TRBV5-4 and TRBJ1-4, is ETGVTQSPTHLIKTRGQQVTLRCSSQSGHNTVSWYQQALGQGPQFIFQYYREEENGRGNFPPRFSGLQFPNYSSELNVNALELDDSALYLCASSLDRGTNEKLFFGSGTQLSVL.

V and J are TRBV7-2 and TRBJ2-7; D might be TRBD1 (5 bases). Germline loops: CDR1 SGHTA, CDR2 FQGNSA. The CDR3 runs to 14 residues. Trimming pared 3 bases from V and 2 bases from J, leaving 11 bases between. The CDR3 protein is CASSFTGATYEQYF. CDR3 DNA sequence: TGTGCCAGCAGCTTCACAGGTGCGACCTACGAGCAGTACTTC.

This clone was found a few times. V usage is TRBV5-1 and J usage is TRBJ2-1; TRBD2 is a possible D gene (6 bases). The CDR3 extends over 16 amino acids. The V end lost 4 bases, the J end lost 5 bases, and 19 bases lay between the germline ends. Germline V gene data show CDR1 as SGHRS and CDR2 as YFSETQ. CDR3 nucleotide sequence: TGCGCCAGCAGCGTTACCGGGACTGGGTTAAACAATGAGCAGTTCTTC. Translating gives CASSVTGTGLNNEQFF.

This clone was detected only once. DNA for the CDR3: TGTGCCAGCAGCCGCGGGTCGTACATAGCCAAAAACATTCAGTACTTC. Translation gives CASSRGSYIAKNIQYF. The gene calls are TRBV11-2 and TRBJ2-4, with D possibly matching TRBD2 (5 bases). Germline V gives CDR1 SGHAT, CDR2 FQNNGV. Deletions cut 5 bases from V and 0 bases from J, with 14 bases between. This CDR3 region has 16 residues. The variable domain in full, with the rest retrieved from reference TRBV11-2 and TRBJ2-4, is EAGVAQSPRYKIIEKRQSVAFWCNPISGHATLYWYQQILGQGPKLLIQFQNNGVVDDSQLPKDRFSAERLKGVDSTLKIQPAKLEDSAVYLCASSRGSYIAKNIQYFGAGTRLSVL.

This clone showed up just a few times. The chain recombines TRBV9 with TRBJ1-6; maybe TRBD1 (6 bases). Trimming removed 0 bases from V and 5 bases from J, with 9 bases in between. This CDR3 spans 15 amino acids. The V gene's germline CDR1 is SGDLS and CDR2 YYNGEE. Written as DNA, the CDR3 is TGTGCCAGCAGCGTAGTGGGGGCTGATAATTCACCCCTCCACTTT. This encodes CASSVVGADNSPLHF. The full variable domain, rest sourced from reference TRBV9 and TRBJ1-6, is DSGVTQTPKHLITATGQRVTLRCSPRSGDLSVYWYQQSLDQGLQFLIQYYNGEERAKGNILERFSAQQFPDLHSELNLSSLELGDSALYFCASSVVGADNSPLHFGNGTRLTVT.

The genes are TRBV7-2 and TRBJ1-1; 10 bases match TRBD1. The CDR3 runs to 14 residues. Unmatched junction bases numbered 3, after V lost 4 bases and J lost 4 bases. The germline CDR1 and CDR2 sequences are SGHTA and FQGNSA. Written as DNA, the CDR3 is TGTGCCAGCAGCTACCGGGACAGGGGCACTGAAGCTTTCTTT. Amino acids: CASSYRDRGTEAFF.

This chain connects TRBV6-5 to TRBJ1-2; D is possibly TRBD1 (6 bases). CDR3 length equals 13 residues. With 5 bases removed from V and 4 bases from J, the gap between germline ends came to 11 bases. CDR1 is MNHEY and CDR2 is SVGAGI in the germline V gene. The CDR3 DNA sequence: TGTGCCAGCAGTCAGACGGACAGCTATGGCTACACCTTC. It codes for CASSQTDSYGYTF.

This chain uses TRBV28 with TRBJ1-2; 8 bases line up with TRBD1. Germline V gene lookup returns CDR1 MDHEN and CDR2 SYDVKM. CDR3 length equals 11 residues. This CDR3 is CAVRGLEGYTF. The CDR3 coding sequence is TGTGCTGTCAGGGGGCTAGAAGGCTACACCTTC.

CDR3 loop: CASKEGWTYEQYF. The CDR3 bases are TGTGCCAGCAAGGAGGGGTGGACCTACGAGCAGTACTTC. The V and J genes are TRBV12-3 or TRBV12-4 and TRBJ2-7; perhaps TRBD2 as D (6 bases). Between the trimmed V and J ends, which lost 7 bases and 2 bases, there was a span of 12 bases. The CDR3 totals 13 residues.

This chain joins TRBV28 and TRBJ1-5; 9 bases line up with TRBD1. Germline values: CDR1 MDHEN, CDR2 SYDVKM. The CDR3 has 14 amino acids. The V segment lost 7 bases and the J segment 4 bases; nucleotides outside the gene matches: 5. DNA for the CDR3: TGTGCCAGCAACAGGGACAGGGCTAATCAGCCCCAGCATTTT. This encodes CASNRDRANQPQHF.

The gene calls are TRBV28 and TRBJ2-7; D possibly corresponds to TRBD1 (5 bases). V was shortened by 8 bases and J by 6 bases, with 17 bases between the two germline ends. Germline V gene lookup returns CDR1 MDHEN and CDR2 SYDVKM. The CDR3 is 13 residues long. The CDR3 spells CASGPGHLSEQYF. The DNA for the CDR3 is TGTGCCAGCGGCCCCGGACACCTGAGCGAGCAGTACTTC.